This TCR beta chain was observed in a study of radiation and T cells in renal cell carcinoma. Data came from immunoSEQ multiplex PCR; TCRdb stores just in-frame clones and leaves some out. The sample shows more than 95,000 clones, over 75% of them seen only once. Noted time point: blood 2 weeks post-SBRT. Regarding treatment: 15 Gy SBRT to primary tumor, nephrectomy 4 weeks later. Germline V CDR1 and CDR2: ENHRY, SYGVKD. V was pared by 3 bases and J by 0 bases, with 12 bases between. The CDR3 is 16 amino acids. Material: blood, obtained from a patient whose treatment included radiotherapy and nephrectomy. The receptor comes from a man between 45 and 60 years old with renal cell carcinoma. V is TRBV10-3 and J is TRBJ2-4, with a tentative D call TRBD2 (5 bases). The CDR3 DNA sequence: TGTGCCATCAGTGACCGGGTCGGGGTAGCCAAAAACATTCAGTACTTC. Amino acid sequence: CAISDRVGVAKNIQYF.